The 7 T cell receptor beta chains below all came from one sample that was sequenced in a study of blood T cell repertoires in COVID-19. Profiling relied on immunoSEQ multiplex PCR, and the TCRdb table lists in-frame clones only, not all of them. Of hundreds of thousands of clones in the sample, around nine tenths were seen once. Sequencing was performed on peripheral blood. These receptors were collected from a woman aged 40 to 49 who had recovered from COVID-19.

The chain links TRBV7-2 to TRBJ2-1; D uncertain. Trimming removed 1 base at V and 8 bases at J, with 6 bases between. There are 12 residues in the CDR3. The V gene's germline CDR1 is SGHTA and CDR2 FQGNSA. The CDR3 sequence: CASSLVLYEQFF. CDR3 nucleotides: TGTGCCAGCAGCTTAGTATTGTATGAGCAGTTCTTC. Based on the CDR3 plus reference TRBV7-2 and TRBJ2-1, the full variable domain is GAGVSQSPSNKVTEKGKDVELRCDPISGHTALYWYRQSLGQGLEFLIYFQGNSAPDKSGLPSDRFSAERTGGSVSTLTIQRTQQEDSAVYLCASSLVLYEQFFGPGTRLTVL.

The gene calls are TRBV7-6 and TRBJ1-5; no reliable D call. The CDR3 is 14 residues long. Between the trimmed V and J ends, which lost 5 bases and 0 bases, there was a span of 8 bases. Germline CDR1 is SGHVS and CDR2 is FNYEAQ. CDR3 coding DNA: TGTGCCAGCAGCCGGGGAGTTAGCAATCAGCCCCAGCATTTT. It translates to CASSRGVSNQPQHF.

CDR3 sequence (DNA): TGTGCCAGCAGCGTCAGTCCTGTGAACACTGAAGCTTTCTTT. This sequence encodes CASSVSPVNTEAFF. This chain joins TRBV6-4 and TRBJ1-1; D gene ambiguous. This CDR3 comprises 14 residues. The V end was cut by 6 bases, the J end by 0 bases, with 11 bases between. CDR1 is MRHNA and CDR2 is SNTAGT in the germline V gene.

This chain uses TRBV4-3 with TRBJ2-4; a possible D gene is TRBD1 (6 bases). The CDR3 loop spans 15 amino acids. The V and J ends lost 0 bases and 4 bases respectively, with 10 bases between them. CDR1 is LGHNA, CDR2 YSLEER, per germline. The CDR3: CASSQEGTTKNIQYF. Here the CDR3 DNA reads TGCGCCAGCAGCCAAGAAGGGACAACAAAAAACATTCAGTACTTC.

The chain is built from TRBV19 and TRBJ1-4, with 7 bases fitting TRBD1. The junction had 22 bases not matched to a gene; V was cut back by 4 bases and J by 8 bases. This CDR3 spans 19 amino acids. CDR1 is LNHDA and CDR2 is SQIVND in the germline V gene (reference sequence). CDR3 sequence reads: CASSTPSRGRALLYEKLFF. In DNA, the CDR3 is TGTGCCAGTAGTACTCCCTCCAGGGGGAGAGCTTTATTGTACGAAAAACTGTTTTTT.

This rearrangement joins TRBV4-1 to TRBJ2-5; D may be TRBD2 (6 bases). Germline V gene data show CDR1 as MGHRA and CDR2 as YSYEKL. The CDR3 extends over 17 amino acids. V lost 1 base and J 3 bases, leaving 18 bases between the germline ends. In DNA, the CDR3 is TGCGCCAGCAGCCAAGGAACCTACGGGAGAGGGGAAGAGACCCAGTACTTC. Translated: CASSQGTYGRGEETQYF.

The CDR3 coding sequence is TGCAGTGCTAGTACTAGCGGGGGTCTCCCCGCCGTCCAAGAGACCCAGTACTTC. The encoded protein is CSASTSGGLPAVQETQYF. The chain uses TRBV20-1 and TRBJ2-5; TRBD2 aligns across 11 bases. The germline V gene has CDR1 DFQATT and CDR2 SNEGSKA (reference sequence). The V and J ends lost 3 bases and 1 base, in that order; junction bases with no gene match: 13. The CDR3 sequence is 18 residues long.